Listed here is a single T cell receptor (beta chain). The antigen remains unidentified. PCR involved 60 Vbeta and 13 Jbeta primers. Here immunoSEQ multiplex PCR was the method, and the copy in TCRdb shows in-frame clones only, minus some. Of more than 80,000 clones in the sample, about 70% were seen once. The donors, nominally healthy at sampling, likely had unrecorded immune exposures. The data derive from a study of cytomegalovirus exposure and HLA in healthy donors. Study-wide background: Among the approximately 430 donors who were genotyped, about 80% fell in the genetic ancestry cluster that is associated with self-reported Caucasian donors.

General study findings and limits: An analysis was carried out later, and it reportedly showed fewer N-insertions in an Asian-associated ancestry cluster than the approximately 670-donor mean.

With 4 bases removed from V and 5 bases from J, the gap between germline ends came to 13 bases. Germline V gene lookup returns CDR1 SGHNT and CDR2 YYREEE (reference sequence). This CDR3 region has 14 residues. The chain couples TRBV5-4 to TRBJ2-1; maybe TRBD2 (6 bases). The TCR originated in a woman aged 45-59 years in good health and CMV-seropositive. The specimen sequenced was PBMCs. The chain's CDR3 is CASSVRDSHNEQFF. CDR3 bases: TGTGCCAGCAGCGTCCGGGACTCTCACAATGAGCAGTTCTTC. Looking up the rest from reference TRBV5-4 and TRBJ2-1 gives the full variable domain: ETGVTQSPTHLIKTRGQQVTLRCSSQSGHNTVSWYQQALGQGPQFIFQYYREEENGRGNFPPRFSGLQFPNYSSELNVNALELDDSALYLCASSVRDSHNEQFFGPGTRLTVL.